Listed below are T cell receptor beta chains from one sample, sequenced in a study of T cells after yellow fever vaccination. Each CDR3 protein gets one entry after TCRdb re-called the 5' RACE reads with MiXCR. The table lists a few hundred thousand distinct CDR3 sequences, about 7% of them singletons. The sample consisted of CD4+ T cells sorted from PBMCs, taken 15 days after the yellow fever booster vaccination. The receptors here all came from a man aged 25-45 years who received the YFV17D yellow fever vaccine. CDR3s include the opening cysteine and the closing phenylalanine or tryptophan. D genes are given only for firm matches. The listing skips clone size in some rows; elsewhere it reads once, few, many or a size class.

d_gene: .
abundance: many
v_gene: TRBV10-3
j_gene: TRBJ2-2
CDR3nt: TGTGCCATCGGAGATGCTAGCGCGAACACCGGGGAGCTGTTTTTT
CDR3aa: CAIGDASANTGELFF

d_gene: .
abundance: .
v_gene: TRBV19
j_gene: TRBJ1-4
CDR3nt: TGTGCCAGTAGTGCCCTGCGAAAAGATGAAAAACTGTTTTTT
CDR3aa: CASSALRKDEKLFF

d_gene: .
abundance: .
v_gene: TRBV5-1
j_gene: TRBJ2-7
CDR3nt: TGCGCCAGCAGCGTAGGACCTCTCATCAAGCAGTACTTC
CDR3aa: CASSVGPLIKQYF

d_gene: TRBD2
abundance: many
v_gene: TRBV20-1
j_gene: TRBJ2-3
CDR3nt: TGCAGTGCTAGAGGTAGCGGGACGGGCACAGATACGCAGTATTTT
CDR3aa: CSARGSGTGTDTQYF

d_gene: TRBD1
abundance: many
v_gene: TRBV7-2
j_gene: TRBJ2-1
CDR3nt: TGTGCCAGCAGCTTAGGGTACGGACAGGAAGAGTACAATGAGCAGTTCTTC
CDR3aa: CASSLGYGQEEYNEQFF

d_gene: .
abundance: few
v_gene: TRBV6-1
j_gene: TRBJ2-3
CDR3nt: TGTGCCAGCAGTGAAGGCAGGTCCACAGATACGCAGTATTTT
CDR3aa: CASSEGRSTDTQYF

d_gene: .
abundance: .
v_gene: TRBV11-2
j_gene: TRBJ1-2
CDR3nt: TGTGCCAGCAGCTCGACAGGACAATATGGCTACACCTTC
CDR3aa: CASSSTGQYGYTF

d_gene: .
abundance: many
v_gene: TRBV6-5
j_gene: TRBJ2-4
CDR3nt: TGTGCCAGCAGTTACTCGACAGGAGGTGCCAAAAACATTCAGTACTTC
CDR3aa: CASSYSTGGAKNIQYF

d_gene: TRBD2
abundance: .
v_gene: TRBV20-1
j_gene: TRBJ2-1
CDR3nt: TGCAGTGCTAGGCCGACTAGCGGGAGGAATTTGGTTGGCAATGAGCAGTTCTTC
CDR3aa: CSARPTSGRNLVGNEQFF

d_gene: TRBD2
abundance: many
v_gene: TRBV28
j_gene: TRBJ2-7
CDR3nt: TGTGCCAGCACCCTGACTAGCGGAGGCTACGAGCAGTACTTC
CDR3aa: CASTLTSGGYEQYF

d_gene: .
abundance: many
v_gene: TRBV9
j_gene: TRBJ2-1
CDR3nt: TGTGCCAGCAGCGTAGAAAGTAGCGGCAATGAGCAGTTCTTC
CDR3aa: CASSVESSGNEQFF

d_gene: .
abundance: few
v_gene: TRBV28
j_gene: TRBJ2-3
CDR3nt: TGTGCCAGCAGTTTTTACTCGTTCACAGATACGCAGTATTTT
CDR3aa: CASSFYSFTDTQYF

d_gene: TRBD2
abundance: few
v_gene: TRBV20-1
j_gene: TRBJ2-1
CDR3nt: TGCAGTGCGCTACCCGGACTAGCGGGTTTCTATGAGCAGTTCTTC
CDR3aa: CSALPGLAGFYEQFF

d_gene: TRBD2
abundance: .
v_gene: TRBV2
j_gene: TRBJ2-7
CDR3nt: TGTGCCAGCAGCTTCCTAGCGGGAGCAGGGGAGCAGTACTTC
CDR3aa: CASSFLAGAGEQYF

d_gene: TRBD1
abundance: few
v_gene: TRBV29-1
j_gene: TRBJ1-2
CDR3nt: TGCAGCTCCGGGACAGTTAACTATGGCTACACCTTC
CDR3aa: CSSGTVNYGYTF

d_gene: TRBD2
abundance: .
v_gene: TRBV10-1
j_gene: TRBJ2-1
CDR3nt: TGCGCCAGCAGTGAAGGGACTAGCGGGAGGGAGCAGTTCTTC
CDR3aa: CASSEGTSGREQFF

d_gene: TRBD1
abundance: few
v_gene: TRBV6-2/TRBV6-3
j_gene: TRBJ2-7
CDR3nt: TGTGCCAGCCGGTTCCGGGACAGGGAGAACTACGAGCAGTACTTC
CDR3aa: CASRFRDRENYEQYF

d_gene: TRBD1
abundance: many
v_gene: TRBV20-1
j_gene: TRBJ2-7
CDR3nt: TGCAGTGCTGGGACAGTCTCCTACGAGCAGTACTTC
CDR3aa: CSAGTVSYEQYF

d_gene: .
abundance: once
v_gene: TRBV7-2
j_gene: TRBJ2-2
CDR3nt: TGTGCCAGCAGCGCGTCCATGTTAGGGGCCGGGGAGCTGTTTTTT
CDR3aa: CASSASMLGAGELFF